The next 28 T cell receptor beta chains were all read from a single sample in a study of blood T cell repertoires in COVID-19. Libraries were prepared by immunoSEQ multiplex PCR; TCRdb keeps only in-frame clonotypes and omits some of them. The sample consists of thousands of clones, 80% to 90% of them appearing once. Sequenced: peripheral blood. These receptors all stem from a human donor in a cohort sampled during active COVID-19.

The J gene is TRBJ2-2, the V gene TRBV10-1, with 10 nucleotides matching TRBD1. From germline, CDR1 is WNHNN and CDR2 SYGVQD (reference sequence). Losses at the gene ends were 3 bases for V and 2 bases for J; bases not matched to a gene: 12. The CDR3 runs 19 residues. CDR3 region: CASSDPDFGTGENTGELFF. The CDR3 DNA reads as TGCGCCAGCAGTGATCCTGATTTCGGGACAGGGGAAAACACCGGGGAGCTGTTTTTT.

This clone was recorded a few times. This rearrangement joins TRBV19 to TRBJ2-6; D uncertain. With 7 bases removed from V and 1 base from J, the gap between germline ends came to 11 bases. This CDR3 contains 15 residues. Germline V gene lookup returns CDR1 LNHDA and CDR2 SQIVND (reference sequence). In nucleotides, the CDR3 is TGTGCCAGTACCCCTCAGCGATCTGGGGCCAACGTCCTGACTTTC. Encoded protein: CASTPQRSGANVLTF. Supplemented by reference TRBV19 and TRBJ2-6, the full variable domain reads DGGITQSPKYLFRKEGQNVTLSCEQNLNHDAMYWYRQDPGQGLRLIYYSQIVNDFQKGDIAEGYSVSREKKESFPLTVTSAQKNPTAFYLCASTPQRSGANVLTFGAGSRLTVL.

This chain connects TRBV27 to TRBJ2-7; TRBD1 matches at 8 bases. Germline V gene lookup returns CDR1 MNHEY and CDR2 SMNVEV (reference sequence). CDR3 length equals 14 residues. V gave up 8 bases and J gave up 5 bases; unmatched junction bases: 11. The CDR3 reads CASGLGQVVHEQYF. In nucleotides, the CDR3 is TGTGCCAGCGGCCTGGGACAGGTTGTACACGAGCAGTACTTC.

The V gene is TRBV24-1, the J gene TRBJ2-3, with D possibly being TRBD2 (5 bases). The germline V and J ends were trimmed by 7 bases and 0 bases, with 16 bases remaining between them. The CDR3 has 16 amino acids. Germline assignment: CDR1 KGHDR and CDR2 SFDVKD. The CDR3 DNA is TGTGCCACCAGGGACCCAGCGGAAACTAGCACAGATACGCAGTATTTT. Amino acids: CATRDPAETSTDTQYF.

The genes are TRBV4-1 and TRBJ2-7; 11 nucleotides line up with TRBD2. The CDR3 spans 15 residues. The trim removed 0 bases at V and 6 bases at J, leaving 4 bases unmatched. The germline gives CDR1 MGHRA, CDR2 YSYEKL. CDR3 coding DNA: TGCGCCAGCAGCCAAGATACTAGCGGGAGCTTCGAGCAGTACTTC. Protein: CASSQDTSGSFEQYF.

The rearrangement links TRBV7-9 to TRBJ1-1; TRBD1 matches 9 bases. Trimming at V came to 0 bases and at J to 7 bases, leaving 6 bases not matched to a gene. CDR3 length equals 15 residues. Germline CDR1 SEHNR, CDR2 FQNEAQ (reference sequence). In DNA, the CDR3 is TGTGCCAGCAGCTTAGCGGTAGGACAGGGGAGTGAAGCTTTCTTT. Translated, it gives CASSLAVGQGSEAFF.

V is TRBV5-6 and J is TRBJ1-2; D might be TRBD1 (6 bases). Germline V lookup: CDR1 SGHDT, CDR2 YYEEEE. V lost 4 bases to trimming and J lost 3 bases, with 13 bases between them. The CDR3 is made up of 14 amino acids. The CDR3 protein is CASSSPDRDYGYTF. For the CDR3, the DNA is TGTGCCAGCAGCAGCCCGGACAGAGACTATGGCTACACCTTC.

This clone was detected only a few times. The V call is TRBV3-1 (or the pseudogene TRBV3-2), the J call TRBJ2-1; D gene ambiguous. Per germline, CDR1 LGHDT and CDR2 YNNKEL (reference sequence). Trimming took 0 bases from V and 4 from J, leaving 7 bases between them. This CDR3 region has 14 residues. In nucleotides, the CDR3 is TGTGCCAGCAGCCAAGACTTCCAGTACAATGAGCAGTTCTTC. Translating it yields CASSQDFQYNEQFF.

The chain is built from TRBV7-8 and TRBJ2-5, with TRBD2 as a possible D gene (6 bases). In germline, CDR1 is SGHVS, CDR2 FQNEAQ. The CDR3 covers 15 residues. The V end lost 0 bases, the J end lost 0 bases, and 8 bases lay between the germline ends. CDR3: CASSLAWGDQETQYF. The CDR3 DNA reads as TGTGCCAGCAGCTTAGCGTGGGGGGACCAAGAGACCCAGTACTTC.

J is TRBJ2-5 and V is TRBV10-2, with 9 bases aligning to TRBD1. The CDR3 runs 14 residues. Germline CDR1 and CDR2: WSHSY and SAAADI. V lost 4 bases and J lost 5; bases outside the gene matches: 5. CDR3 protein: CASSVTGGAETQYF. DNA of the CDR3: TGCGCCAGCAGTGTAACAGGGGGCGCGGAGACCCAGTACTTC.

This chain joins TRBV11-2 and TRBJ1-2; D gene ambiguous. Germline V CDR1 and CDR2: SGHAT, FQNNGV. The CDR3 runs 17 residues. V was pared by 4 bases and J by 0 bases, with 18 bases between. CDR3 nucleotides: TGTGCCAGCAGCTCTACTCGAGGGTATCTAGCTAACTATGGCTACACCTTC. The encoded protein is CASSSTRGYLANYGYTF. Complete variable domain (other parts from reference TRBV11-2 and TRBJ1-2): EAGVAQSPRYKIIEKRQSVAFWCNPISGHATLYWYQQILGQGPKLLIQFQNNGVVDDSQLPKDRFSAERLKGVDSTLKIQPAKLEDSAVYLCASSSTRGYLANYGYTFGSGTRLTVV.

This rearrangement joins TRBV2 to TRBJ2-5; 7 bases match TRBD2. Germline values: CDR1 SNHLY, CDR2 FYNNEI. The CDR3 runs 12 residues. The trim removed 8 bases at V and 4 bases at J, leaving 4 bases unmatched. This CDR3 reads CASGPGGETQYF. For the CDR3, the DNA is TGTGCCAGCGGGCCGGGGGGAGAGACCCAGTACTTC.

Only one count was recorded for this clone. This chain joins TRBV7-9 and TRBJ2-1, with D unclear. Germline assignment: CDR1 SEHNR and CDR2 FQNEAQ (reference sequence). The V and J ends lost 7 bases and 4 bases respectively, with 14 bases between them. The CDR3 spans 14 residues. CDR3 sequence reads: CASTQLQAYNEQFF. CDR3 DNA: TGTGCCAGCACCCAACTACAAGCATACAATGAGCAGTTCTTC.

J is TRBJ2-7 and V is TRBV5-1; D possibly corresponds to TRBD1 (5 bases). This CDR3 is built from 12 residues. The V end was cut by 0 bases, the J end by 6 bases, with 7 bases between. Germline V lookup: CDR1 SGHRS, CDR2 YFSETQ. CDR3 DNA: TGCGCCAGCAGCTTGGCAGGGTCCGAGCAGTACTTC. It yields the protein CASSLAGSEQYF.

The chain combines TRBV28 with TRBJ2-1, with TRBD2 identical over 13 bases. V lost 1 base, J lost 10 bases, and 7 bases stayed unmatched. The CDR3 extends over 16 amino acids. Germline values: CDR1 MDHEN, CDR2 SYDVKM. The CDR3 sequence: CASSLSPGLAGPEQFF. CDR3 DNA sequence: TGTGCCAGCAGTTTATCCCCGGGACTAGCGGGGCCCGAGCAGTTCTTC.

The rearrangement links TRBV12-3 or TRBV12-4 to TRBJ1-5; D gene unclear. There are 13 residues in the CDR3. V was trimmed by 3 bases and J by 1 base, leaving 4 bases between them. The CDR3 here is CASSFASNQPQHF. Written as DNA, the CDR3 is TGTGCCAGCAGTTTTGCGAGCAATCAGCCCCAGCATTTT.

The rearrangement uses TRBV10-3 and TRBJ1-1; weak D call: TRBD1 (5 bases). V dropped 8 bases and J dropped 0 bases, with 13 bases sitting between them. Germline CDR1 and CDR2: ENHRY and SYGVKD. The CDR3 contains 14 residues. The CDR3: CAIGRGGMNTEAFF. The CDR3 nucleotides read TGTGCCATCGGGAGGGGAGGTATGAACACTGAAGCTTTCTTT.

This clone was counted only a few times. This sequence joins TRBV6-6 and TRBJ2-7, with D tentatively TRBD1 (5 bases). The germline V gene encodes CDR1 MNHNY and CDR2 SVGAGI (reference sequence). V was pared by 8 bases and J by 5 bases, with 10 bases between. The CDR3 is 11 amino acids. The CDR3 spells CASSGFHEQYF. The CDR3 DNA is TGTGCCAGCTCAGGGTTCCACGAGCAGTACTTC.

The chain carries TRBV7-9 and TRBJ1-2; TRBD1 is a possible D gene (5 bases). The CDR3 has 15 amino acids. In germline, CDR1 is SEHNR, CDR2 FQNEAQ (reference sequence). Trimming removed 1 base from V and 3 bases from J, with 12 bases in between. The CDR3 reads CASSLGGGVHYGYTF. As DNA, the CDR3 is TGTGCCAGCAGCTTAGGTGGGGGGGTGCACTATGGCTACACCTTC.

This clone was observed a single time. Written as DNA, the CDR3 is TGTGCCAGCATTTCCAGCGGGAGCACAGATACGCAGTATTTT. Residues: CASISSGSTDTQYF. This sequence joins TRBV6-6 and TRBJ2-3; perhaps TRBD2 as D (6 bases). Trimming took off 7 bases at V and 0 bases at J, with 11 bases between the two ends. The CDR3 has 14 amino acids. Per the germline V gene, CDR1 is MNHNY and CDR2 is SVGAGI (reference sequence).

The rearrangement links TRBV3-1 (or the pseudogene TRBV3-2) to TRBJ1-1; D may be TRBD1 (6 bases). Between the trimmed V and J ends, which lost 1 base and 3 bases, there was a span of 12 bases. The CDR3 covers 15 residues. Germline assignment: CDR1 LGHDT and CDR2 YNNKEL (reference sequence). This CDR3 reads CASSQGYRVYTEAFF. CDR3 bases: TGTGCCAGCAGCCAAGGCTACAGGGTGTACACTGAAGCTTTCTTT.

The count of this clone is one. V usage is TRBV11-2 and J usage is TRBJ2-7, with D possibly being TRBD2 (5 bases). The CDR3 is 12 amino acids. The germline gives CDR1 SGHAT, CDR2 FQNNGV. Trimming cost V 6 bases and J 0 bases, with 6 bases left between them. CDR3 coding DNA: TGTGCCAGCAGTCGGGGCTCCTACGAGCAGTACTTC. It specifies CASSRGSYEQYF.

The rearrangement uses TRBV5-8 and TRBJ2-7; 7 bases line up with TRBD1. Trimming cost V 4 bases and J 9 bases; bases outside gene matches: 7. The CDR3 covers 12 residues. Germline V gene sequence: CDR1 SGHTS, CDR2 YDEGEE. This CDR3 reads CASSPDRTGQYF. CDR3 bases: TGTGCCAGCAGCCCGGACAGGACCGGGCAGTACTTC.

The V gene is TRBV6-2 or TRBV6-3, the J gene TRBJ2-1; D is possibly TRBD2 (5 bases). V lost 5 bases to trimming and J lost 6 bases, with 14 bases between them. This CDR3 has 14 amino acids. The germline V gene has CDR1 MNHEY and CDR2 SVGEGT. The CDR3 sequence is CASSVAAESNEQFF. Written as DNA, the CDR3 is TGTGCCAGCAGTGTAGCAGCGGAGTCCAATGAGCAGTTCTTC.

Written as DNA, the CDR3 is TGTGCCACCAGTGGTGACAGGGTTGAGCAGTTCTTC. As protein: CATSGDRVEQFF. The chain uses TRBV24-1 and TRBJ2-1, with 7 bases aligning to TRBD1. The germline V gene has CDR1 KGHDR and CDR2 SFDVKD. The CDR3 covers 12 residues. The junction had 3 bases not matched to a gene; V was cut back by 5 bases and J by 9 bases.

V and J are TRBV12-5 and TRBJ1-2; tentative D call: TRBD1 (6 bases). Germline assignment: CDR1 LGHNT and CDR2 FRNRAP. The CDR3 has 17 amino acids. Trimming pared 1 base from V and 6 bases from J, leaving 21 bases between. DNA for the CDR3: TGTGCTAGTGGTTTGGGCCACTCCCGGGGGGCGGTGGATGGCTACACCTTC. Translating it yields CASGLGHSRGAVDGYTF. Combining the CDR3 with reference TRBV12-5 and TRBJ1-2 gives the whole variable domain DARVTQTPRHKVTEMGQEVTMRCQPILGHNTVFWYRQTMMQGLELLAYFRNRAPLDDSGMPKDRFSAEMPDATLATLKIQPSEPRDSAVYFCASGLGHSRGAVDGYTFGSGTRLTVV.

The gene calls are TRBV6-5 and TRBJ1-2; D may be TRBD1 (6 bases). Germline V gene lookup returns CDR1 MNHEY and CDR2 SVGAGI. V was cut by 10 bases and J by 3 bases, with 18 bases left in between. This CDR3 comprises 14 residues. CDR3 nucleotides: TGTGCCACCCCACGGCAGGGGCTCTACTATGGCTACACCTTC. Translated, it gives CATPRQGLYYGYTF.

J is TRBJ1-2 and V is TRBV9; D call uncertain. V dropped 1 base and J dropped 0 bases, with 4 bases sitting between them. The CDR3 runs to 13 residues. Germline assignment: CDR1 SGDLS and CDR2 YYNGEE. CDR3 residues: CASSVQANYGYTF. For the CDR3, the DNA is TGTGCCAGCAGCGTACAGGCTAACTATGGCTACACCTTC.